This T cell receptor (beta chain) was profiled in a study of STAT5B mutations in CD4+ large granular lymphocyte leukemia. The protocol was immunoSEQ multiplex PCR, while the TCRdb copy is restricted to in-frame clones and leaves out a portion. Found here are approximately 32,000 clones, more than 55% of them singletons; the top ten hold about 2.5%. Whole-study findings and limits: Main leukemic clonotypes were patient-specific, but 20% to 25% appeared at low frequency elsewhere.

The CDR3 is made up of 16 amino acids. Germline V gene sequence: CDR1 SGHRS, CDR2 YFSETQ. With 1 base clipped from V and 2 bases from J, the junction kept 7 bases outside the gene matches. On this clone itself: Antigen unknown.

The sample consisted of CD4+ T cells from blood buffy coats. The genes are TRBV5-1 and TRBJ2-5, with 8 bases fitting TRBD2. The TCR comes from a human donor in good health. The CDR3 nucleotides read TGCGCCAGCAGCTTGCAGCCTAGCGGGTCTCAAGAGACCCAGTACTTC. Amino acid sequence: CASSLQPSGSQETQYF.